These 18 T cell receptor beta chains were sequenced from one sample in a study of cytomegalovirus exposure and HLA in healthy donors. Researchers ran the PCR with 60 Vbeta and 13 Jbeta primers. Sequencing was performed with immunoSEQ multiplex PCR; in TCRdb, only in-frame clones are kept and a portion is missing. The table shows 160,000 or so clones, with about four fifths occurring only once. Sequenced material: PBMCs. These receptors all come from a young man in good health and CMV-seronegative.

J is TRBJ2-7 and V is TRBV19; 11 positions agree with TRBD1. Per the germline V gene, CDR1 is LNHDA and CDR2 is SQIVND (reference sequence). This CDR3 has 17 residues. Trimming cost V 5 bases and J 2 bases; bases outside gene matches: 11. For the CDR3, the DNA is TGTGCCAGTAGTCAGGTACCGGGGACAGGGGGGACCTACGAGCAGTACTTC. It yields the protein CASSQVPGTGGTYEQYF.

CDR3 DNA: TGTGCCAGCAGTCTAATGACTACGCTGGAGCAGTTCTTC. Protein: CASSLMTTLEQFF. The rearrangement uses TRBV28 and TRBJ2-1, with D perhaps TRBD2 (5 bases). The CDR3 extends over 13 amino acids. In germline, CDR1 is MDHEN, CDR2 SYDVKM. Trimming pared 5 bases from V and 10 bases from J, leaving 15 bases between. Drawing the rest from reference TRBV28 and TRBJ2-1, the complete variable domain is DVKVTQSSRYLVKRTGEKVFLECVQDMDHENMFWYRQDPGLGLRLIYFSYDVKMKEKGDIPEGYSVSREKKERFSLILESASTNQTSMYLCASSLMTTLEQFFGPGTRLTVL.

With regard to this clone: The junction departs from germline at one end; a sequencing error may be responsible. The DNA of the CDR3 is TGCGCCAGCAGCTCCGGCAGGGAATTGGAAACACTGTTTTTT. Encoded protein: CASSSGRELETLFF. The gene calls are TRBV5-1 and TRBJ1-4; D is possibly TRBD1 (5 bases). The CDR3 consists of 14 residues. Germline assignment: CDR1 SGHRS and CDR2 YFSETQ.

This sequence joins TRBV7-9 and TRBJ2-2, with 7 nucleotides matching TRBD1. The V gene's germline CDR1 is SEHNR and CDR2 FQNEAQ (reference sequence). The CDR3 sequence is 16 residues long. V shed 5 bases, J shed 5 bases, and the junction held 11 bases outside the gene matches. The CDR3 spells CASSPKKGADTGELFF. The CDR3 coding sequence is TGTGCCAGCAGCCCTAAAAAGGGGGCAGATACCGGGGAGCTGTTTTTT.

The chain recombines TRBV9 with TRBJ2-1; 13 bases map to TRBD2. The CDR3 is 16 residues long. Germline V gene sequence: CDR1 SGDLS, CDR2 YYNGEE. With V trimmed by 1 base and J by 10 bases, 8 bases remained unmatched. This CDR3 is CASSVLGTSGNDEQFF. In DNA, the CDR3 is TGTGCCAGCAGCGTACTGGGGACTAGCGGGAATGACGAGCAGTTCTTC.

The table lists this clone with a few counts. V is TRBV29-1 and J is TRBJ1-1; D ambiguous. The V gene's germline CDR1 is SQVTM and CDR2 ANQGSEA. This CDR3 region has 15 residues. The V end lost 0 bases, the J end lost 4 bases, and 15 bases lay between the germline ends. CDR3 sequence: CSVEDRESWGTEAFF. The CDR3 DNA is TGCAGCGTTGAAGATCGGGAGTCCTGGGGCACTGAAGCTTTCTTT.

This clone has only one observation. The chain recombines TRBV7-9 with TRBJ1-1; D gene ambiguous. The germline V gene has CDR1 SEHNR and CDR2 FQNEAQ (reference sequence). The V and J ends lost 1 base and 6 bases respectively, with 12 bases between them. The CDR3 is 14 amino acids. CDR3 residues: CASSLVIGGAEAFF. CDR3 bases: TGTGCCAGCAGCTTAGTTATTGGCGGGGCTGAAGCTTTCTTT.

The rearrangement uses TRBV19 and TRBJ2-5; D is possibly TRBD1 (5 bases). Deletions cut 3 bases from V and 14 bases from J, with 16 bases between. Germline assignment: CDR1 LNHDA and CDR2 SQIVND (reference sequence). CDR3 length equals 12 residues. The CDR3 DNA is TGTGCCAGTAGTATGGGTCAGGGTGAAAAATACTTC. Translated: CASSMGQGEKYF. The entire variable domain, with the rest obtained from reference TRBV19 and TRBJ2-5, is as follows: DGGITQSPKYLFRKEGQNVTLSCEQNLNHDAMYWYRQDPGQGLRLIYYSQIVNDFQKGDIAEGYSVSREKKESFPLTVTSAQKNPTAFYLCASSMGQGEKYFGPGTRLLVL.

The chain uses TRBV19 and TRBJ2-3, with 8 positions matching TRBD2. Losses at the gene ends were 7 bases for V and 2 bases for J; bases not matched to a gene: 8. The germline V gene has CDR1 LNHDA and CDR2 SQIVND (reference sequence). The CDR3 has 15 amino acids. Written as DNA, the CDR3 is TGTGCCAGTAATATGCACGGGGGGGTCACAGATACGCAGTATTTT. It specifies CASNMHGGVTDTQYF.

The J gene is TRBJ1-1, the V gene TRBV15, with unresolved D. The germline V and J ends were trimmed by 4 bases and 1 base, with 7 bases remaining between them. The CDR3 spans 13 residues. Germline values: CDR1 LNHNV, CDR2 YYDKDF (reference sequence). The chain's CDR3 is CATSKSQNTEAFF. CDR3 sequence (DNA): TGTGCCACCAGCAAAAGCCAGAACACTGAAGCTTTCTTT.

CDR3 sequence (DNA): TGCGCCAGCAGCTTGGGGGTGGGAGCGATGAACACCGGGGAGCTGTTTTTT. Translation: CASSLGVGAMNTGELFF. V is TRBV5-1 and J is TRBJ2-2; D is possibly TRBD2 (5 bases). This CDR3 is 17 amino acids long. The V and J ends lost 0 bases and 1 base respectively, with 13 bases between them. Germline V gene data show CDR1 as SGHRS and CDR2 as YFSETQ.

J is TRBJ2-7 and V is TRBV6-1; no reliable D call. The CDR3 spans 13 residues. V dropped 6 bases and J dropped 3 bases, with 12 bases sitting between them. The V gene's germline CDR1 is MNHNS and CDR2 SASEGT. The CDR3 coding sequence is TGTGCCAGCAGGGAGATTAGAAGCTACGAGCAGTACTTC. It translates to CASREIRSYEQYF.

The rearrangement links TRBV15 to TRBJ2-7; a possible D gene is TRBD1 (6 bases). Trimming stripped 3 bases from V and 0 bases from J, with 18 bases between. This CDR3 has 17 residues. From germline, CDR1 is LNHNV and CDR2 YYDKDF (reference sequence). The CDR3 region is CATSRYGLDSPSYEQYF. DNA of the CDR3: TGTGCCACCAGCAGGTATGGGTTGGACAGCCCCTCCTACGAGCAGTACTTC.

The chain couples TRBV7-9 to TRBJ2-5; D is possibly TRBD1 (5 bases). With the DNA end fitting TRBJ2-7 better, the J assignment may be wrong. CDR1 SEHNR and CDR2 FQNEAQ come from the germline V gene (reference sequence). This CDR3 region has 18 residues. The CDR3, as DNA: TGTGCCAGCAGCTTAGATCGGAGAGGTGGCAGGGCCACCTACGAGCAGTACTTC. Translated, it gives CASSLDRRGGRATYEQYF.

V usage is TRBV7-3 and J usage is TRBJ2-1, with 10 bases aligning to TRBD2. The CDR3 has 18 amino acids. Germline V gene data show CDR1 as SGHTA and CDR2 as FQGTGA. Trimming removed 1 base from V and 1 base from J; junction bases left unmatched: 7. CDR3 region: CASSLNGGLADSYNEQFF. The CDR3 bases are TGTGCCAGCAGCTTAAATGGAGGACTAGCGGATTCCTACAATGAGCAGTTCTTC. Full variable domain (remainder filled in from reference TRBV7-3 and TRBJ2-1): GAGVSQTPSNKVTEKGKYVELRCDPISGHTALYWYRQSLGQGPEFLIYFQGTGAADDSGLPNDRFFAVRPEGSVSTLKIQRTERGDSAVYLCASSLNGGLADSYNEQFFGPGTRLTVL.

This clone was picked up many times. V is TRBV29-1 and J is TRBJ1-2; D is unresolved. CDR3 length: 12 amino acids. From germline, CDR1 is SQVTM and CDR2 ANQGSEA. Trimming took 4 bases from V and 4 from J, leaving 10 bases between them. The CDR3 sequence: CSVAAGPYGYTF. DNA for the CDR3: TGCAGCGTTGCAGCAGGTCCCTATGGCTACACCTTC.

J is TRBJ2-7 and V is TRBV28; tentative D call: TRBD2 (5 bases). V lost 8 bases and J 0 bases, leaving 14 bases between the germline ends. Germline CDR1 reads MDHEN; CDR2 reads SYDVKM. The CDR3 is 14 amino acids. Here the CDR3 reads CASGEFPGSYEQYF. In DNA form, the CDR3 reads TGTGCCAGCGGGGAGTTCCCGGGCTCCTACGAGCAGTACTTC.

The V and J genes are TRBV21-1 and TRBJ1-1; the DNA was not compared with TRBD1, the D call given in the table. TRBV21-1 is deemed a pseudogene. The CDR3 runs to 16 residues. CDR3 DNA: TGTGCCAGCAGCCCACGGGACAGGGAGTTAAGGGCTGAAGCTTTCTTT. Residues: CASSPRDRELRAEAFF.